One sample yielded the 11 T cell receptor beta chains listed below, sequenced in a study of blood T cells in healthy people across ages. Primers used in a second PCR of roughly 7 to 12 cycles were a sample-barcoded 5' primer and a J-beta primer mix. TCRdb processed the 5' RACE reads anew with MiXCR; each CDR3 protein has one entry. The table has around 1.5 million distinct CDR3 sequences, around 59% seen once. Specimen: blood. These receptors all come from a man aged 18 to 29 in good health.

This rearrangement joins TRBV2 to TRBJ2-4; no definite D call. The CDR3 has 12 residues. The V and J ends lost 4 bases and 15 bases respectively, with 16 bases between them. The germline CDR1 and CDR2 sequences are SNHLY and FYNNEI. The CDR3 region is CASSASIAEMYF. For the CDR3, the DNA is TGTGCCAGCAGTGCGAGCATCGCCGAGATGTACTTC. Full variable domain (missing parts from reference TRBV2 and TRBJ2-4): EPEVTQTPSHQVTQMGQEVILRCVPISNHLYFYWYRQILGQKVEFLVSFYNNEISEKSEIFDDQFSVERPDGSNFTLKIRSTKLEDSAMYFCASSASIAEMYFGAGTRLSVL.

The V and J genes are TRBV29-1 and TRBJ1-2; no firm D call. The CDR3 spans 11 residues. CDR1 and CDR2 (germline): SQVTM, ANQGSEA. V was pared by 3 bases and J by 6 bases, with 8 bases between. In DNA, the CDR3 is TGCAGCGTTGAGGGTGGGGATGGCTACACCTTC. It encodes CSVEGGDGYTF.

V is TRBV29-1 and J is TRBJ1-2, with 7 positions matching TRBD1. V shed 7 bases and J 5 bases; nucleotides not matched to a gene: 13. Germline CDR1 and CDR2: SQVTM and ANQGSEA. CDR3 size: 14 residues. The CDR3 DNA is TGCAGCGCTGCGGGACCTACAGGGGATTATGGCTACACCTTC. This gives the protein CSAAGPTGDYGYTF.

This chain joins TRBV4-3 and TRBJ1-5; no clear D gene. V was trimmed by 1 base and J by 3 bases, leaving 7 bases between them. This CDR3 region has 14 residues. Germline assignment: CDR1 LGHNA and CDR2 YSLEER. In DNA, the CDR3 is TGCGCCAGCAGCCAAGGATGGAACAATCAGCCCCAGCATTTT. Amino acids: CASSQGWNNQPQHF.

This clonotype was seen only a few times. V usage is TRBV20-1 and J usage is TRBJ2-1, with 7 nucleotides matching TRBD2. This CDR3 contains 12 residues. Germline V gene lookup returns CDR1 DFQATT and CDR2 SNEGSKA (reference sequence). V trimming: 5 bases; J trimming: 10 bases; junction bases outside the gene matches: 8. In nucleotides, the CDR3 is TGCAGTGCTCTACCGGGAGGATTGGAGCAGTTCTTC. Its translation: CSALPGGLEQFF.

The chain carries TRBV6-4 and TRBJ2-7, with D hard to call. Trimming shortened V by 2 bases and J by 7 bases, and 12 bases separated the two germline ends. Germline loops: CDR1 MRHNA, CDR2 SNTAGT. This CDR3 contains 13 residues. The CDR3 nucleotides are TGTGCCAGCAGTGACCGGTCTACTGATGAGCAGTACTTC. It translates to CASSDRSTDEQYF.

This clonotype turned up a few times. This chain links TRBV7-8 with TRBJ2-3; TRBD1 matches 7 bases. Germline CDR1 is SGHVS and CDR2 is FQNEAQ. V lost 2 bases to trimming and J lost 4 bases; unmatched junction nucleotides: 6. CDR3 size: 15 residues. DNA for the CDR3: TGTGCCAGCAGCTTAATCACAGGGGTATCAGATACGCAGTATTTT. Translating gives CASSLITGVSDTQYF.

The chain couples TRBV3-1 to TRBJ2-1; 9 positions agree with TRBD2. Germline V gene lookup returns CDR1 LGHDT and CDR2 YNNKEL (reference sequence). The CDR3 contains 15 residues. With 1 base clipped from V and 8 bases from J, the junction kept 6 bases outside the gene matches. The CDR3 nucleotides are TGTGCCAGCAGCCAAGCGGCTAGCGGGGTCGATGAGCAGTTCTTC. Translation gives CASSQAASGVDEQFF.

The V gene is TRBV14, the J gene TRBJ2-3; D remains ambiguous. The germline V gene has CDR1 SGHDN and CDR2 FVKESK. V shed 1 base and J shed 5 bases, with 13 bases lying between them. This CDR3 has 15 residues. The CDR3 protein is CASSQVLAVGDTQYF. CDR3 sequence (DNA): TGTGCCAGCAGCCAAGTACTGGCGGTAGGAGATACGCAGTATTTT. Based on the CDR3 plus reference TRBV14 and TRBJ2-3, the full variable domain is EAGVTQFPSHSVIEKGQTVTLRCDPISGHDNLYWYRRVMGKEIKFLLHFVKESKQDESGMPNNRFLAERTGGTYSTLKVQPAELEDSGVYFCASSQVLAVGDTQYFGPGTRLTVL.

The rearrangement links TRBV29-1 to TRBJ2-4, with TRBD2 as a possible D gene (6 bases). The V end was cut by 4 bases, the J end by 2 bases, with 15 bases between. Germline loops: CDR1 SQVTM, CDR2 ANQGSEA. This CDR3 is 15 amino acids long. Written as DNA, the CDR3 is TGCAGCGTTGTTTGGGGGGACCCTCCCAAAAACATTCAGTACTTC. This encodes CSVVWGDPPKNIQYF.

The chain couples TRBV7-2 to TRBJ1-3, with a tentative D call TRBD1 (6 bases). CDR1 SGHTA and CDR2 FQGNSA come from the germline V gene. The V end lost 5 bases, the J end lost 4 bases, and 21 bases lay between the germline ends. The CDR3 has 17 amino acids. The CDR3 here is CASSPYSGGRVGNTIYF. CDR3 DNA: TGTGCCAGCAGCCCCTACTCCGGGGGCAGGGTCGGAAACACCATATATTTT.